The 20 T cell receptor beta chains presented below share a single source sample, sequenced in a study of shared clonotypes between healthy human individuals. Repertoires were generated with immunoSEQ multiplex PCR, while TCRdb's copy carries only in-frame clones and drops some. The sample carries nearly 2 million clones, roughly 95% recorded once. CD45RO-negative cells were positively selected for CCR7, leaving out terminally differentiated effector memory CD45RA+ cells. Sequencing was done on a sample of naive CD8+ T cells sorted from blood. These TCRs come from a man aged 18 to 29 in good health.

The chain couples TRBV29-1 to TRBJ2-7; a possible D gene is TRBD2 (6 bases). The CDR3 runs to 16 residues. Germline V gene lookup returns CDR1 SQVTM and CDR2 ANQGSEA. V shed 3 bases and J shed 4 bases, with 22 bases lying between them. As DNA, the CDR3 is TGCAGCGTTGAGGGGGGTCTTACGGGTGTAAATTACGAGCAGTACTTC. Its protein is CSVEGGLTGVNYEQYF.

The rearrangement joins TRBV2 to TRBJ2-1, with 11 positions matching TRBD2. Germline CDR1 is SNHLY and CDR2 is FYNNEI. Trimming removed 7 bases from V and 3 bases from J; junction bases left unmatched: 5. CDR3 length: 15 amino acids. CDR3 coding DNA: TGTGCCAGCATCCCGGGACTAGCGGACTACAATGAGCAGTTCTTC. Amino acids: CASIPGLADYNEQFF. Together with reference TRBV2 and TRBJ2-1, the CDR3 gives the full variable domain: EPEVTQTPSHQVTQMGQEVILRCVPISNHLYFYWYRQILGQKVEFLVSFYNNEISEKSEIFDDQFSVERPDGSNFTLKIRSTKLEDSAMYFCASIPGLADYNEQFFGPGTRLTVL.

The CDR3 sequence is CASRPTGAVNEKLFF. Written as DNA, the CDR3 is TGTGCCAGCAGACCGACAGGCGCGGTTAATGAAAAACTGTTTTTT. The V call is TRBV27, the J call TRBJ1-4; maybe TRBD1 (6 bases). Trimming pared 6 bases from V and 4 bases from J, leaving 15 bases between. This CDR3 has 15 amino acids. CDR1 and CDR2 from the germline V gene are MNHEY and SMNVEV (reference sequence).

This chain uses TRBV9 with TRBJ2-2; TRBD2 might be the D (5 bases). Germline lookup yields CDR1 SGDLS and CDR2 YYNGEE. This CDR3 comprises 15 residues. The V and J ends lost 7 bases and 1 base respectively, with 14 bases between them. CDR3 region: CASVQRAENTGELFF. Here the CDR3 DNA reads TGTGCCAGCGTTCAGAGGGCAGAGAACACCGGGGAGCTGTTTTTT.

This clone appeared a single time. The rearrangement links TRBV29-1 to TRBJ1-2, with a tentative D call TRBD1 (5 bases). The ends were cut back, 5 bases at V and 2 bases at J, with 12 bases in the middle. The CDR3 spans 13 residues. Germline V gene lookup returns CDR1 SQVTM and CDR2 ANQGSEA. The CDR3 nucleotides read TGCAGCGTTTCCAGGGATTGGAACTATGGCTACACCTTC. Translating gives CSVSRDWNYGYTF.

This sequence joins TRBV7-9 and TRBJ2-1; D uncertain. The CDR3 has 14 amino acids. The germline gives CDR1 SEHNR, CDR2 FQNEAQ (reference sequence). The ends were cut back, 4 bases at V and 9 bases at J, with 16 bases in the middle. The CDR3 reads CASSSLTPKGEQFF. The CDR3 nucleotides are TGTGCCAGCAGCTCTTTGACACCGAAGGGTGAGCAGTTCTTC.

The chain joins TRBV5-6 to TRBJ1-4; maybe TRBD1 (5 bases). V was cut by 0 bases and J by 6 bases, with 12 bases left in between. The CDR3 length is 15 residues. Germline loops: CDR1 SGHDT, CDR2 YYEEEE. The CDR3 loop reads CASSLEGGEDEKLFF. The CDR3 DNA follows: TGTGCCAGCAGCTTGGAGGGAGGGGAGGATGAAAAACTGTTTTTT.

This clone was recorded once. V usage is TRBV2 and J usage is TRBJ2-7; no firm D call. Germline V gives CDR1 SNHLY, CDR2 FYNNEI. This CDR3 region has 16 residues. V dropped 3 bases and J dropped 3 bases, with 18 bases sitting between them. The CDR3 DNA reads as TGTGCCAGCAGTGAGGGAACCACCGGCCCAAACTACGAGCAGTACTTC. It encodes CASSEGTTGPNYEQYF.

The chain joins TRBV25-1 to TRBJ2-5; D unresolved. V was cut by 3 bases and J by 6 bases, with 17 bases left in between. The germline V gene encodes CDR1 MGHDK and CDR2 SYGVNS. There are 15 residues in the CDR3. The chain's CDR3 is CASSDSPGPAKTQYF. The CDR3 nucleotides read TGTGCCAGCAGTGATTCCCCTGGCCCGGCGAAGACCCAGTACTTC.

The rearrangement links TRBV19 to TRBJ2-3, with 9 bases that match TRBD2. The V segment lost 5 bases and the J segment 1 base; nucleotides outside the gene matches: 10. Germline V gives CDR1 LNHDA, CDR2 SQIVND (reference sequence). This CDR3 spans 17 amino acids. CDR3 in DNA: TGTGCCAGTAGTCCGTCCGAGATAGCGGGGGGCACAGATACGCAGTATTTT. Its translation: CASSPSEIAGGTDTQYF.

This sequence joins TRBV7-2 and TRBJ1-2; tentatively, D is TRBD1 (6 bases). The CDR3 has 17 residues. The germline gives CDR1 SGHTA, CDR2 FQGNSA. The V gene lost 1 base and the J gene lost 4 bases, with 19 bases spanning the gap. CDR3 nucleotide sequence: TGTGCCAGCAGCTTAGGGCCACCGGGAACAGGGTCCTATGGCTACACCTTC. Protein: CASSLGPPGTGSYGYTF. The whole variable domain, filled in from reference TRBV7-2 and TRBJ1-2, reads GAGVSQSPSNKVTEKGKDVELRCDPISGHTALYWYRQSLGQGLEFLIYFQGNSAPDKSGLPSDRFSAERTGGSVSTLTIQRTQQEDSAVYLCASSLGPPGTGSYGYTFGSGTRLTVV.

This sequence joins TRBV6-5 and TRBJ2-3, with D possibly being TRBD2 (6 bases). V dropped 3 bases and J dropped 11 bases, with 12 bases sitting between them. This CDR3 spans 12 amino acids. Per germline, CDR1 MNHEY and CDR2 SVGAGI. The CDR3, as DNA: TGTGCCAGCAGTTATAGGGGACTCCAGCAGTATTTT. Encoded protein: CASSYRGLQQYF.

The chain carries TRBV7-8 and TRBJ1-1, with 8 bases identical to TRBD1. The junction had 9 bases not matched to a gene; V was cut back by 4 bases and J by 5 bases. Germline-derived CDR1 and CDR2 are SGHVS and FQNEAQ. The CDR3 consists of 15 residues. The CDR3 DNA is TGTGCCAGCAGCTCCCCGATACAGGGGGGAACTGAAGCTTTCTTT. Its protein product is CASSSPIQGGTEAFF.

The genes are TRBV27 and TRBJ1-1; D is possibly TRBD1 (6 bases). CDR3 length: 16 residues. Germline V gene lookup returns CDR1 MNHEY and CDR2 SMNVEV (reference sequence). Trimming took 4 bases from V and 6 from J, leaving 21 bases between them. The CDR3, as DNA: TGTGCCAGCAGTTGGGGGCTGAGAGTAGATTTGGCTGAAGCTTTCTTT. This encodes CASSWGLRVDLAEAFF.

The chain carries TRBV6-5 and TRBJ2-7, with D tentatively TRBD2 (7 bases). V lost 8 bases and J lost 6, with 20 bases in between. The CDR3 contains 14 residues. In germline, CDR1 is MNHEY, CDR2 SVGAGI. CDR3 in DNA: TGTGCCAGCCGTACGGCAGGGGAGGGAGGCGAGCAGTACTTC. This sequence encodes CASRTAGEGGEQYF.

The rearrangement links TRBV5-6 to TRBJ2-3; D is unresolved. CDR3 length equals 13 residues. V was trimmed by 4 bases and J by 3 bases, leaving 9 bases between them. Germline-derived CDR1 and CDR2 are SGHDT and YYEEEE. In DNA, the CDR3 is TGTGCCAGCAGCGTGGAACTTACAGATACGCAGTATTTT. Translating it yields CASSVELTDTQYF.

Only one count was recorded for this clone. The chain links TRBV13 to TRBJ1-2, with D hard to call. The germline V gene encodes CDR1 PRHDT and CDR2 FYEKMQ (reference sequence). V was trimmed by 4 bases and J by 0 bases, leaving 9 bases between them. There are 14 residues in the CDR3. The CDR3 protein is CASSSRDANYGYTF. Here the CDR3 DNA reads TGTGCCAGCAGCTCGAGGGATGCTAACTATGGCTACACCTTC.

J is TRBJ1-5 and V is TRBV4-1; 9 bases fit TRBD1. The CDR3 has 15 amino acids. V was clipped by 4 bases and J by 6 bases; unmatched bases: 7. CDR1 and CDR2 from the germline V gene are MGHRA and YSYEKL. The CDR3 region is CASSPGQGVRQPQHF. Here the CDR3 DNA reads TGCGCCAGCAGCCCGGGACAGGGAGTGCGTCAGCCCCAGCATTTT.

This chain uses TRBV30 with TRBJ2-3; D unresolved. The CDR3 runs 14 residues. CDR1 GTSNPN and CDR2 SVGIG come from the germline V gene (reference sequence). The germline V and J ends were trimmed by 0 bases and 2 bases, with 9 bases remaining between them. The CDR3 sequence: CAWSVQSVTDTQYF. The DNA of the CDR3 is TGTGCCTGGAGTGTACAATCTGTCACAGATACGCAGTATTTT.

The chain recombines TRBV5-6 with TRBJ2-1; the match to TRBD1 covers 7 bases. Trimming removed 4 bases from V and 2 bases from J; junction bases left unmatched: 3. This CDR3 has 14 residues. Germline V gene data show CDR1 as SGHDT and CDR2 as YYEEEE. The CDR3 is CASSAGTAYNEQFF. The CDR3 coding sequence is TGTGCCAGCAGCGCAGGGACAGCCTACAATGAGCAGTTCTTC.